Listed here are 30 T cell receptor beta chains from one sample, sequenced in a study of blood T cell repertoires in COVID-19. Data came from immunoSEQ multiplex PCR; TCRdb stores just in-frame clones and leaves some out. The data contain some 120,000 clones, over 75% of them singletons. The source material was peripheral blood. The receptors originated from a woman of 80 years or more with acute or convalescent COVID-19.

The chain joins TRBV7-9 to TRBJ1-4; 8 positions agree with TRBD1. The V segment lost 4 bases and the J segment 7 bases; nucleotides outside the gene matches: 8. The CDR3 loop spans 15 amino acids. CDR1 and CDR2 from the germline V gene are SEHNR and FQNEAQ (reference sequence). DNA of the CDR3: TGTGCCAGCAGCTCACGGGGTGACAGGGGTGAAAAACTGTTTTTT. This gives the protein CASSSRGDRGEKLFF.

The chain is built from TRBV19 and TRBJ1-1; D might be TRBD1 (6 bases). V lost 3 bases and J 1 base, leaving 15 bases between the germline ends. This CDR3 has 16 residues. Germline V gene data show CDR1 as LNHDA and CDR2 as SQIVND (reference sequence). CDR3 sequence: CASSISLNRANTEAFF. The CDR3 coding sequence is TGTGCCAGTAGTATTTCTTTGAACAGGGCGAACACTGAAGCTTTCTTT.

This CDR3 is CASSRGPQGDGYEQYV. DNA for the CDR3: TGTGCCAGCAGTCGGGGACCACAGGGGGACGGCTACGAGCAGTACGTC. The chain has TRBV28 and TRBJ2-7, with 8 positions matching TRBD1. The CDR3 totals 16 residues. Per germline, CDR1 MDHEN and CDR2 SYDVKM. Trimming at V came to 5 bases and at J to 3 bases, leaving 12 bases not matched to a gene.

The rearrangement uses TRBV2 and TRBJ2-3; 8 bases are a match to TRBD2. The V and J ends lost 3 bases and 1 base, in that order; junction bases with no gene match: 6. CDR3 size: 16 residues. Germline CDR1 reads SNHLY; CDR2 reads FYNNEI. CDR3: CASSDGRGRGTDTQYF. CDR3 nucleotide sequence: TGTGCCAGCAGTGACGGGAGGGGCCGAGGCACAGATACGCAGTATTTT.

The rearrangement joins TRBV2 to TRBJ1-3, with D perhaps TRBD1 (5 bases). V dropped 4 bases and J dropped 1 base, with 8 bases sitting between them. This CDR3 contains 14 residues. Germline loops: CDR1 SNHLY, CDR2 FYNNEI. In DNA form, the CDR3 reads TGTGCCAGCAGTGTGGAGGGGTCTGGAAACACCATATATTTT. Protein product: CASSVEGSGNTIYF.

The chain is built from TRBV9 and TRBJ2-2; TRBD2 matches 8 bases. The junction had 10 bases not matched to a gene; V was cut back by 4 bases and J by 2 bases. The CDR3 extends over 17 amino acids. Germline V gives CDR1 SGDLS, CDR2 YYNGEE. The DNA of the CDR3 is TGTGCCAGCAGCTTCCGGGGGGGGCTCTTAAACACCGGGGAGCTGTTTTTT. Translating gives CASSFRGGLLNTGELFF.

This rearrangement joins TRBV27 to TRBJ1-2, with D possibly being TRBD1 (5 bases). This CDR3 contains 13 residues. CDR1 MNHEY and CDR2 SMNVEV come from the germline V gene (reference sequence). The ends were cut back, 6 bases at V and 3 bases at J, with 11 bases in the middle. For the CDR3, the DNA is TGTGCCAGCAGACGGGGAGGGGACTATGGCTACACCTTC. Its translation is CASRRGGDYGYTF.

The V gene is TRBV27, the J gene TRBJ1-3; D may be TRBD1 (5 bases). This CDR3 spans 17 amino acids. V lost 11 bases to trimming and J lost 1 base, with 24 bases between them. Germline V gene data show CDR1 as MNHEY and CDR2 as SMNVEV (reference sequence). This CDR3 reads CACYTGQLFPSGNTIYF. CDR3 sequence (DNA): TGTGCCTGCTACACAGGCCAACTCTTCCCTTCTGGAAACACCATATATTTT.

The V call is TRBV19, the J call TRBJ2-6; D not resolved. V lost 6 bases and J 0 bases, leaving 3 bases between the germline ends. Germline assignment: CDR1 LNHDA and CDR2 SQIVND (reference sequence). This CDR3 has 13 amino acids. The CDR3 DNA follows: TGTGCCAGTAGCGGCTCTGGGGCCAACGTCCTGACTTTC. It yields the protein CASSGSGANVLTF. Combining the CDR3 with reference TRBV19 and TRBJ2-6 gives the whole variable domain DGGITQSPKYLFRKEGQNVTLSCEQNLNHDAMYWYRQDPGQGLRLIYYSQIVNDFQKGDIAEGYSVSREKKESFPLTVTSAQKNPTAFYLCASSGSGANVLTFGAGSRLTVL.

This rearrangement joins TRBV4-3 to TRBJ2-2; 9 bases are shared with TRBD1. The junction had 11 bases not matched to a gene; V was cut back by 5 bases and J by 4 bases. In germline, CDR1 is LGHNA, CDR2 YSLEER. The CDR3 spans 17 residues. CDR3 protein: CASSRQSGTGFTGELFF. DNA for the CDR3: TGCGCCAGCAGCAGACAATCCGGGACAGGGTTCACCGGGGAGCTGTTTTTT.

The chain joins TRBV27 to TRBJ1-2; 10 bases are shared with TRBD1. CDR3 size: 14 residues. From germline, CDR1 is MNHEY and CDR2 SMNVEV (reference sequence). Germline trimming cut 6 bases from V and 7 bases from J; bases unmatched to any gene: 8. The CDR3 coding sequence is TGTGCCAGCAGAAACCGACAGGGGGCGCCTGGCTACACCTTC. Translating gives CASRNRQGAPGYTF.

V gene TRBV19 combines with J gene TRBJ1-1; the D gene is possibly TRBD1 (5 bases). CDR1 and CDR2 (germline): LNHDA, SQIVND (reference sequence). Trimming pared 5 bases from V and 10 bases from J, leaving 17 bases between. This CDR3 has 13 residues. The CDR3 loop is CASSSRDVALAFF. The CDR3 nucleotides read TGTGCCAGTAGTTCGCGGGACGTCGCCTTAGCTTTCTTT.

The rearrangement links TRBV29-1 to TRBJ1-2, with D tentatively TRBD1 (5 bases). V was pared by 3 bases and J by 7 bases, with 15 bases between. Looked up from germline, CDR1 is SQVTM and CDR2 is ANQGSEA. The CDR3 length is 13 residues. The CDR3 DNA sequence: TGCAGCGTTGAGGGGGGACGGCACGGTGGCTACACCTTC. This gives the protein CSVEGGRHGGYTF.

The DNA of the CDR3 is TGTGCCAGCAGTGGGGACAGGGCGGGGGGCTACGAGCAGTACTTC. It is translated as CASSGDRAGGYEQYF. V gene TRBV2 combines with J gene TRBJ2-7; D may be TRBD1 (9 bases). Germline V gene lookup returns CDR1 SNHLY and CDR2 FYNNEI. The V end lost 4 bases, the J end lost 3 bases, and 16 bases lay between the germline ends. This CDR3 comprises 15 residues. Full variable domain (rest looked up from reference TRBV2 and TRBJ2-7): EPEVTQTPSHQVTQMGQEVILRCVPISNHLYFYWYRQILGQKVEFLVSFYNNEISEKSEIFDDQFSVERPDGSNFTLKIRSTKLEDSAMYFCASSGDRAGGYEQYFGPGTRLTVT.

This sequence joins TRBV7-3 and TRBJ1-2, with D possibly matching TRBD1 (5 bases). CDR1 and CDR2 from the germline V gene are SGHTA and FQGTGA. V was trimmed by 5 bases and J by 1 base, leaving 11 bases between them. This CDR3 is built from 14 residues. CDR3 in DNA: TGTGCCAGCAGCATGGGGCCCATTAACTATGGCTACACCTTC. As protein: CASSMGPINYGYTF.

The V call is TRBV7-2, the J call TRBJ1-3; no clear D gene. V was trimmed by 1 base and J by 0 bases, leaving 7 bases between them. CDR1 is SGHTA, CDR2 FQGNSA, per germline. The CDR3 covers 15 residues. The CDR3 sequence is CASSLVPGSGNTIYF. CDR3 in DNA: TGTGCCAGCAGCTTAGTGCCGGGCTCTGGAAACACCATATATTTT.

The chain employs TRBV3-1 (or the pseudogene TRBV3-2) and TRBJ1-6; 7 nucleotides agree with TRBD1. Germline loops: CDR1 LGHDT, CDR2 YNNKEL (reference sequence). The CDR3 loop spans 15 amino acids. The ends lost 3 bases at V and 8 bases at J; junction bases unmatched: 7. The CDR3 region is CASSHFPDRDSPLHF. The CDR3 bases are TGTGCCAGCAGCCACTTCCCCGACAGGGATTCACCCCTCCACTTT.

The CDR3 loop reads CASNGDRGGGYTF. The CDR3 nucleotides are TGTGCCAGCAACGGGGACAGGGGGGGAGGCTACACCTTC. The chain uses TRBV28 and TRBJ1-2, with 11 bases identical to TRBD1. The CDR3 has 13 amino acids. The germline V gene encodes CDR1 MDHEN and CDR2 SYDVKM. Unmatched junction bases numbered 6, after V lost 7 bases and J lost 8 bases.

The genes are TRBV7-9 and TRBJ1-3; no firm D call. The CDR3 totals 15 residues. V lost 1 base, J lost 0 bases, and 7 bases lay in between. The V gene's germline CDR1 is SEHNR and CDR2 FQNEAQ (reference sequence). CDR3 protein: CASSLGLSSGNTIYF. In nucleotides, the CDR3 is TGTGCCAGCAGCTTAGGACTAAGCTCTGGAAACACCATATATTTT.

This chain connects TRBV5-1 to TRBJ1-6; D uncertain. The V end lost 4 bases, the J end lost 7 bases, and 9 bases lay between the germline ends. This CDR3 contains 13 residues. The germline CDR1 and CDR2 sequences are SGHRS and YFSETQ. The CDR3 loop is CASSPTGNSPLHF. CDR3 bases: TGCGCCAGCAGCCCTACGGGGAATTCACCCCTCCACTTT.

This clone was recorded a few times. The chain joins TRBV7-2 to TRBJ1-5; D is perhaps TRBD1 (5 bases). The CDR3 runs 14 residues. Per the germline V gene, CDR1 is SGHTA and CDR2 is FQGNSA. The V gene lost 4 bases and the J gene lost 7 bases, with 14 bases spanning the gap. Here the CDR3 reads CASSSGGRDQPQHF. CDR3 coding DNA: TGTGCCAGCAGCTCCGGTGGGAGGGACCAGCCCCAGCATTTT. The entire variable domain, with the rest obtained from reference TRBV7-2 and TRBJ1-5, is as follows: GAGVSQSPSNKVTEKGKDVELRCDPISGHTALYWYRQSLGQGLEFLIYFQGNSAPDKSGLPSDRFSAERTGGSVSTLTIQRTQQEDSAVYLCASSSGGRDQPQHFGDGTRLSIL.

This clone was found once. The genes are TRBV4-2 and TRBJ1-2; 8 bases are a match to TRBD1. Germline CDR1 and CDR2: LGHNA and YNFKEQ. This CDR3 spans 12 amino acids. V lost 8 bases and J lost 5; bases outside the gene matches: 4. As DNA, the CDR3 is TGTGCCAGCGGGGGACAGGAATATGGCTACACCTTC. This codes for CASGGQEYGYTF.

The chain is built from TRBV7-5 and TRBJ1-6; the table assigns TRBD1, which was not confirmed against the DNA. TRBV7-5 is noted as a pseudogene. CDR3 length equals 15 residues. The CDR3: CARSLANRDYSPLHF. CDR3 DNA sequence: TGTGCCAGAAGCTTAGCTAACAGGGATTATTCACCCCTCCACTTT.

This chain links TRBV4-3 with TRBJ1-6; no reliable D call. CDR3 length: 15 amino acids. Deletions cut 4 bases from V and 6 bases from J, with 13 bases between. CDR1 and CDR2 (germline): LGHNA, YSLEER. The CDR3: CASSLSSAGNSPLHF. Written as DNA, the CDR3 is TGCGCCAGCAGCCTTTCCTCTGCGGGTAATTCACCCCTCCACTTT.

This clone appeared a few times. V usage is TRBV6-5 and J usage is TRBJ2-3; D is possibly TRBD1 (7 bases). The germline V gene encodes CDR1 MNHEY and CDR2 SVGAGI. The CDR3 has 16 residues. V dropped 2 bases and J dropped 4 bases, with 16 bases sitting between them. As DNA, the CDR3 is TGTGCCAGCAGTTACACCAGACAGGGCGGGGCAGATACGCAGTATTTT. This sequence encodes CASSYTRQGGADTQYF.

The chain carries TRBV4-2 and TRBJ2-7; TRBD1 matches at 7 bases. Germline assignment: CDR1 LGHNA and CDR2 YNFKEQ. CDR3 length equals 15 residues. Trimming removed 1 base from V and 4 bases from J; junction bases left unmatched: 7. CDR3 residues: CASSQAQGQRYEQYF. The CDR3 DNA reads TGTGCCAGCAGCCAAGCCCAGGGACAGAGATACGAGCAGTACTTC.

CDR3 in amino acids: CASSLGLANTGELFF. The CDR3 nucleotides read TGTGCCAGCAGCTTAGGTCTAGCGAACACCGGGGAGCTGTTTTTT. The chain carries TRBV7-9 and TRBJ2-2; D call uncertain. This CDR3 is built from 15 residues. Looked up from germline, CDR1 is SEHNR and CDR2 is FQNEAQ (reference sequence). The ends were cut back, 1 base at V and 0 bases at J, with 6 bases in the middle.

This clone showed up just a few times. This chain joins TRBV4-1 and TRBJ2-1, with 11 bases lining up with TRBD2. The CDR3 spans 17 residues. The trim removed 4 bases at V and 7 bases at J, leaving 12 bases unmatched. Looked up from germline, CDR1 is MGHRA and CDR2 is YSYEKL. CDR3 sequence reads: CASSLDSVTSGVNEQFF. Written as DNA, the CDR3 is TGCGCCAGCAGCCTCGACTCGGTGACTAGCGGGGTTAATGAGCAGTTCTTC.

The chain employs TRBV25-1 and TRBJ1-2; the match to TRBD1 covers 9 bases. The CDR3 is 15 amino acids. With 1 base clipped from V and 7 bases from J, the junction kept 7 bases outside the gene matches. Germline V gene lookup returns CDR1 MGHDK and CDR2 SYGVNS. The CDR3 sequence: CASSESGTGKSGYTF. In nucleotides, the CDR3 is TGTGCCAGCAGTGAATCTGGGACAGGGAAGTCTGGCTACACCTTC.

The CDR3 nucleotides are TGTGCCAGCAGCCCGACGACAGGCGGCTCTGGAAACACCATATATTTT. Its translation is CASSPTTGGSGNTIYF. The V and J genes are TRBV5-4 and TRBJ1-3, with a possible D match to TRBD1 (6 bases). The V end lost 4 bases, the J end lost 0 bases, and 14 bases lay between the germline ends. The CDR3 runs 16 residues. Germline lookup yields CDR1 SGHNT and CDR2 YYREEE (reference sequence).